What follows are 8 T cell receptor beta chains derived from one specimen sequenced in a study of tumor and adjacent non-tumor tissue in lung cancer. RNA was extracted from bulk tissue without any cell sorting. The normal lung tissue was taken more than 3 cm from the tumor edge. A modified ARM-PCR protocol with three rounds of nested PCR amplified TCRbeta. TCRdb used MiXCR to reprocess the multiplex PCR reads, holding one entry per CDR3 protein. In the table there are about 110,000 distinct CDR3 sequences, over 55% of which are singletons. Sequencing was done on a sample of distant non-tumor lung tissue. The receptors were sampled from a man between 60 and 75 years old with non-small cell lung cancer.

This clonotype was recorded a few times. The genes are TRBV6-1 and TRBJ2-3; D unresolved. The CDR3 is 12 residues long. The V and J ends lost 10 bases and 4 bases respectively, with 12 bases between them. Per germline, CDR1 MNHNS and CDR2 SASEGT. The CDR3 nucleotides read TGTGCCAACAGCATCTGGGCAGATACGCAGTATTTT. It codes for CANSIWADTQYF.

In the case of this clonotype: As the CDR3 is not closed by the conserved phenylalanine or tryptophan, this likely results from a read error. The chain has TRBV6-6 and TRBJ2-7; 7 bases match TRBD1. This CDR3 spans 14 amino acids. Germline V CDR1 and CDR2: MNHNY, SVGAGI (reference sequence). The CDR3 loop reads CTSSLTGCASEQYL. The CDR3 nucleotides are TGTACCAGCAGCCTGACAGGGTGCGCTTCCGAGCAGTACCTC.

In regard to this clonotype: A read error may produce the germline difference seen at one junction end. This chain joins TRBV4-2 and TRBJ2-3, with 8 bases that match TRBD2. CDR3 length: 19 residues. Germline V gene sequence: CDR1 LGHNA, CDR2 YNFKEQ. The CDR3 is CASSVRATSVGQWTDTQYF. The CDR3, as DNA: TGTGCCAGCAGCGTAAGGGCGACTAGCGTGGGTCAGTGGACAGATACGCAGTATTTC.

There are a few counts of this clonotype. A much larger clone sits a single nucleotide away, making a read error possible. The final CDR3 position lacks the conserved phenylalanine or tryptophan, pointing to a likely read error. The gene calls are TRBV6-2 or TRBV6-3 and TRBJ1-2; no reliable D call. Germline-derived CDR1 and CDR2 are MNHEY and SVGEGT. The V and J ends lost 0 bases and 7 bases respectively, with 9 bases between them. This CDR3 contains 13 residues. The CDR3 is CASSYSETSGYTL. DNA for the CDR3: TGTGCCAGCAGTTACTCGGAGACAAGTGGCTACACCCTC.

The V gene is TRBV7-2, the J gene TRBJ2-1; 11 bases match TRBD2. Germline assignment: CDR1 SGHTA and CDR2 FQGNSA. J lost 5 bases, V lost 5 bases, and 8 bases had no gene match. The CDR3 is 16 amino acids. The chain's CDR3 is CASSPMRLAGNNEQFF. The CDR3 DNA sequence: TGTGCCAGCAGCCCAATGAGACTAGCGGGAAACAATGAGCAGTTCTTC.

In the case of this clonotype: A clone one base away is much larger, so this may be a read error. The V and J genes are TRBV2 and TRBJ2-7; maybe TRBD1 (5 bases). Germline assignment: CDR1 SNHLY and CDR2 FYNNEI. The CDR3 has 13 residues. V was pared by 3 bases and J by 2 bases, with 8 bases between. This CDR3 is CASSDDSTYEQYF. For the CDR3, the DNA is TGTGCCAGCAGTGACGACAGTACCTACGAGCAGTACTTC.

The chain's CDR3 is CSVKHATINSYEQYF. The CDR3 coding sequence is TGCAGCGTTAAGCACGCGACTATAAACTCATACGAGCAGTACTTC. This rearrangement joins TRBV29-1 to TRBJ2-7; D is perhaps TRBD2 (5 bases). The germline CDR1 and CDR2 sequences are SQVTM and ANQGSEA. This CDR3 contains 15 residues. Trimming stripped 5 bases from V and 4 bases from J, with 21 bases between.

As concerns this clonotype: The junction departs from germline at one end; a sequencing error may be responsible. This rearrangement joins TRBV6-5 to TRBJ2-7, with D uncertain. Per the germline V gene, CDR1 is MNHEY and CDR2 is SVGAGI. The CDR3 loop spans 13 amino acids. CDR3 nucleotide sequence: TGTGTCAGCAGGCCCGGGCACACCCACGAGCAGTACTTC. Translated: CVSRPGHTHEQYF.